This T cell receptor beta chain was retrieved from a study of OX40 agonist ivuxolimab in advanced cancers. About the study: Patients in dose escalation had liver, melanoma, kidney or head and neck cancers. General observations from the study: Expansion of clones was among the lowest in partial responders at 0.1-3.0 mg/kg. Averaging showed that CD8+ T cells had more expanded clones than CD4+ did.

Sampled blood was obtained at baseline, cycle 4 day 1, and cycle 7 day 1. As for this clone: No antigen is known for it.

Using immunoSEQ multiplex PCR, the repertoire was profiled, and TCRdb retains in-frame clones only, with some absent. The repertoire holds about 44,000 clones, with roughly 94% as singletons. Per germline, CDR1 MNHEY and CDR2 SMNVEV (reference sequence). The V end was cut by 4 bases, the J end by 4 bases, with 8 bases between. The CDR3 has 12 residues. The source is an adult with an advanced solid tumor such as melanoma, head and neck, liver or kidney cancer. This sequence joins TRBV27 and TRBJ2-7; D unclear. The sequencing used CD4+ or CD8+ T cells sorted from blood, collected in a trial of the OX40 agonist ivuxolimab. CDR3 nucleotides: TGTGCCAGCAGTTCGACGCGATACGAGCAGTACTTC. Protein product: CASSSTRYEQYF.